This T cell receptor (beta chain) is from a study of persistence of HIV-infected CD4 T cells. As to this clone: The antigen is not known.

The immunoSEQ assay was version 4, run in survey mode. Sequenced by immunoSEQ multiplex PCR; TCRdb stores in-frame clones only, minus some. Of 45,000 or so clones listed, 85% to 90% are singletons. Anti-CD3/anti-CD28 beads served as a nonspecific positive control stimulus. CD4+ T cells upregulating both CD40 ligand and CD69 were sorted as responding cells. V dropped 3 bases and J dropped 4 bases, with 16 bases sitting between them. The CDR3 covers 15 residues. From germline, CDR1 is SGDLS and CDR2 YYNGEE. The chain links TRBV9 to TRBJ1-2; no clear D gene. This sequence originates from an adult woman with HIV who was CMV-seropositive. This sample comprised CD4+ T cells sorted from PBMCs after approximately 19-hour stimulation, obtained from a patient who received antiretroviral therapy. CDR3 DNA: TGTGCCAGCAGCGCCCAAGGGTCTGACTTCTATGGCTACACCTTC. Protein: CASSAQGSDFYGYTF.